This entry lists 2 T cell receptor beta chains sequenced from one sample in a study of blood T cells in healthy people across ages. Alongside a J-beta primer mix, a sample-barcoded 5' primer served in a second PCR lasting about 7 to 11 cycles. TCRdb used MiXCR to reprocess the 5' RACE reads, holding one entry per CDR3 protein. The sample has hundreds of thousands of distinct CDR3 sequences; around 50% are singletons. Sequencing was done on a sample of blood. These receptors all come from a man aged 80 or over in good health.

This clonotype appeared once. The chain uses TRBV25-1 and TRBJ2-2, with D tentatively TRBD1 or TRBD2 (6 bases each). This CDR3 comprises 16 residues. Germline assignment: CDR1 MGHDK and CDR2 SYGVNS. V lost 4 bases and J 4 bases, leaving 16 bases between the germline ends. The CDR3 loop is CASSGRGNSFTGELFF. The CDR3, as DNA: TGTGCCAGCAGTGGGAGGGGGAATTCGTTCACCGGGGAGCTGTTTTTT.

Only a few counts were recorded for this clonotype. V is TRBV11-2 and J is TRBJ2-3; D gene ambiguous. This CDR3 region has 14 residues. Looked up from germline, CDR1 is SGHAT and CDR2 is FQNNGV. With 4 bases removed from V and 2 bases from J, the gap between germline ends came to 10 bases. This CDR3 is CASSSQPNTDTQYF. DNA for the CDR3: TGTGCCAGCAGCTCACAACCAAACACAGATACGCAGTATTTT.